This T cell receptor (beta chain) emerged from a study of STAT5B mutations in CD4+ large granular lymphocyte leukemia. This CDR3 spans 16 amino acids. Per germline, CDR1 SGHRS and CDR2 YFSETQ. V was shortened by 0 bases and J by 0 bases, with 10 bases between the two germline ends. The method was immunoSEQ multiplex PCR; TCRdb's version includes in-frame clones alone and lacks a portion of them. The repertoire holds under 25,000 clones, with just under 75% as singletons. As regards this clone: Its target is not known.

General study results and limits: Higher CD4+ than CD8+ T-LGLL clonality might reflect small sample size. Without putative leukemic clones, patient CD4-sorted repertoires remained more clonal than healthy CD4+ repertoires. No patients shared main leukemic clonotypes, though around 25% appeared at low frequency elsewhere.

The receptor was derived from a human donor in good health. Sequencing used CD4+ T cells from blood buffy coats. V is TRBV5-1 and J is TRBJ2-1; D tentatively reads TRBD1 or TRBD2 (5 bases each). CDR3 region: CASSLAGTGSYNEQFF. CDR3 nucleotide sequence: TGCGCCAGCAGCTTGGCAGGGACGGGCTCCTACAATGAGCAGTTCTTC.